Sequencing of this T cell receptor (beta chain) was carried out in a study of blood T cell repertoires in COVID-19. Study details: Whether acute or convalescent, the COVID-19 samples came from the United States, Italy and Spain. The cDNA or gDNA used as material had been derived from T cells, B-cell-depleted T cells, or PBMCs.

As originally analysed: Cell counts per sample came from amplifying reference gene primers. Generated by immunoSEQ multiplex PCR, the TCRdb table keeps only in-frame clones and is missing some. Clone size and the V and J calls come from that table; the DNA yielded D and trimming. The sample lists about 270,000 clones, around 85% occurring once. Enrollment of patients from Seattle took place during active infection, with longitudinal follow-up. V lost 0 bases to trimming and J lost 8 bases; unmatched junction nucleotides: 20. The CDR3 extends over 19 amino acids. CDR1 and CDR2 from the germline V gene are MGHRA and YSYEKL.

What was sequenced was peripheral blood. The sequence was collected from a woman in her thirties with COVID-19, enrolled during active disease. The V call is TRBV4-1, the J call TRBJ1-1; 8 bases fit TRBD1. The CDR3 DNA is TGCGCCAGCAGCCAAGATAAGGGTGTAGTCAGGGGGCCTGGTGGCGAAGCTTTCTTT. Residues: CASSQDKGVVRGPGGEAFF.